These T cell receptor beta chains were read from a single sample in a study of T cells in Graves' hyperthyroidism and ophthalmopathy. TCRdb reanalysed the multiplex PCR reads using MiXCR and keeps one entry per CDR3 protein. The data contain 370,000 or so distinct CDR3 sequences, more than 20% of them seen just once; the ten biggest clones take up roughly 70%. Sequencing input: blood. These receptors originate from a man aged 50-59 years with Graves' hyperthyroidism. Each CDR3 is given with its conserved first and last residue. A D gene is named only where the DNA matches it firmly.

>TRBJ2-1|TRBD2|TRBV12-3/TRBV12-4
CASKIAGFYNEQFF
>TRBJ1-2|-|TRBV20-1
CSAMVPRDTVGYTF
>TRBJ2-5|TRBD1|TRBV7-9
CASSLNRGEETQYF
>TRBJ2-7|TRBD2|TRBV20-1
CSARGLAGVGQYF
>TRBJ1-2|-|TRBV24-1
CATSDFPATYGYTF
>TRBJ2-2|TRBD1|TRBV3-1
CASSRRQGGNTGELFF
>TRBJ2-7|TRBD1|TRBV10-3
CAISEIGTGDYEQYF
>TRBJ2-1|TRBD2|TRBV6-1
CASSLSGVSYNEQFF
>TRBJ2-5|-|TRBV11-1
CASSDSPEETQYF
>TRBJ2-1|-|TRBV7-2
CASSSPAYNEQFF
>TRBJ2-1|TRBD2|TRBV12-5
CASGSFLAGAYNEQFF
>TRBJ2-1|-|TRBV5-8
CASSLFLGGEGLREQFF
>TRBJ2-7|-|TRBV6-5
CASSFGYSYEQYF
>TRBJ2-7|TRBD1|TRBV28
CASRWTGAISYEQYF
>TRBJ2-7|-|TRBV10-3
CAISESQPAYEQYF
>TRBJ1-1|-|TRBV2
CASKIIRETEAFF
>TRBJ2-7|-|TRBV20-1
CSAEGGGYEQYF
>TRBJ2-2|TRBD1|TRBV5-4
CASRSDRGSGELFF
>TRBJ1-2|-|TRBV5-1
CASNPAGGNYGYTF
>TRBJ2-1|TRBD2|TRBV9
CASSFSLAGGGVYNEQFF
>TRBJ2-1|-|TRBV5-1
CASSLGRLFTEQFF
>TRBJ2-1|TRBD1|TRBV11-2
CASSLSGDRSNEQFF
>TRBJ1-5|-|TRBV29-1
CSVRVTGTGQPQHF
>TRBJ2-7|TRBD2|TRBV18
CASSPRSGLAGLGVYEQYF
>TRBJ2-5|TRBD2|TRBV11-2
CASSLGLAEGETQYF
>TRBJ2-6|-|TRBV19
CASSNAPGVLTF
>TRBJ1-6|-|TRBV30
CAWSIEGRPDNSPLHF
>TRBJ1-2|TRBD1|TRBV12-3/TRBV12-4
CASTVQGALYGYTF
>TRBJ2-5|-|TRBV28
CATGEAAQETQYF
>TRBJ2-3|TRBD1|TRBV6-1
CASSLNTGGAGTDTQYF
>TRBJ1-2|-|TRBV7-8
CASSLTTAPAYGYTF
>TRBJ2-2|TRBD1|TRBV12-3/TRBV12-4
CASSEQGPTGELFF
>TRBJ2-5|-|TRBV5-1
CASRYAVSQETQYF
>TRBJ2-1|TRBD2|TRBV12-5
CASGLTGTSSYNEQFF
>TRBJ2-7|TRBD1|TRBV7-3
CASSLVPGQGSEQYF
>TRBJ2-3|-|TRBV5-1
CASSLSLDGSPSDTQYF
>TRBJ1-5|-|TRBV27
CATGKLTGSNQPQHF
>TRBJ2-2|TRBD2|TRBV6-1
CASSQGLAGSNTGELFF
>TRBJ1-1|-|TRBV3-1
CASSVGTKAFF
>TRBJ2-5|-|TRBV3-1
CASSHTDLWQTQYF
>TRBJ2-3|TRBD2|TRBV30
CAWSGKGTSVYTQYF
>TRBJ2-3|-|TRBV2
CASSETTTSTDTQYF
>TRBJ1-1|-|TRBV6-1
CASRFGAGNTEAFF
>TRBJ2-5|-|TRBV30
CAWSPEQETQYF
>TRBJ2-2|-|TRBV7-3
CASSLERGAAGELFF
>TRBJ2-1|TRBD2|TRBV12-3/TRBV12-4
CASSALTSGSSYEQFF
>TRBJ1-5|TRBD1|TRBV6-1
CASSDAQGARQPQHF
>TRBJ1-2|-|TRBV19
CASMGRSYGYTF
>TRBJ1-5|-|TRBV3-1
CASSQGRDNQPQHF
>TRBJ2-5|-|TRBV2
CAFQRGYQETQYF
>TRBJ2-1|TRBD1|TRBV12-3/TRBV12-4
CASRGTVGNNEQFF
>TRBJ1-2|-|TRBV11-2
CASSLDGNGYTF
>TRBJ2-3|-|TRBV27
CASSLQGYPDPTDTQYF
>TRBJ2-5|-|TRBV6-2/TRBV6-3
CASSQTVGGETQYF
>TRBJ1-1|-|TRBV12-5
CASGLDVVTTAFF